This T cell receptor beta chain originates from a study of blood T cells in healthy people across ages. Sample-barcoded 5' priming and a J-beta primer mix drove a second PCR of roughly 6 to 12 cycles. TCRdb reanalysed the 5' RACE reads using MiXCR and keeps one entry per CDR3 protein. The table has over 500,000 distinct CDR3 sequences, 52% seen once. Germline V CDR1 and CDR2: DFQATT, SNEGSKA (reference sequence). The ends lost 6 bases at V and 3 bases at J; junction bases unmatched: 7. The CDR3 contains 13 residues. Sequencing was done on a sample of blood. J is TRBJ2-7 and V is TRBV20-1; 8 bases match TRBD2. The origin of this receptor is a woman of 80 years or more in good health. In DNA, the CDR3 is TGCAGTGCGCCTCCTAGCGGGCGCTACGAGCAGTACTTC. Its protein product is CSAPPSGRYEQYF.